This is a list of T cell receptor beta chains from one sample in a study of T cell responses to AZD1222 COVID-19 vaccine. Clones were read by immunoSEQ multiplex PCR, and TCRdb kept only the in-frame ones, dropping some. The sample consists of 200,000 to 250,000 clones, under 95% of them appearing once. The sample was peripheral blood, taken on day 0 of MenACWY control vaccination. The receptors here all came from an adult in good health. The CDR3 runs from the conserved cysteine through the conserved F or W.

v_call | cdr3_aa
TRBV3-1/TRBV3-2 | CASSQVLAGPPHF
TRBV6-2/TRBV6-3 | CASSYSQLNQPQHF
TRBV27 | CASSLGAGPDTQYF
TRBV12-3/TRBV12-4 | CASSFGNYGYTF
TRBV24-1 | CATSETGGPYGYTF
TRBV19 | CASSSYARLDTQYF
TRBV28 | CASSYPWDRGSYLGGYTF
TRBV7-3 | CASSLYSGEYYEQYF
TRBV18 | CASSPSRDRGHGYTF
TRBV9 | CASSDGRDTYNEQFF
TRBV19 | CASSSTGDPLYGYTF
TRBV4-3 | CASSLGGQGYGYTF
TRBV5-6 | CASKQWGNQPQHF
TRBV11-3 | CASSSPGGEQYF
TRBV7-9 | CASSWGQGTGEQFF
TRBV2 | CASSQGPRVYEQYF
TRBV4-2 | CASSQEVAGYNEQFF
TRBV18 | CASSPATPTVDGELFF
TRBV6-1 | CASSDDLNTGELFF
TRBV2 | CASTQDYNSPLHF
TRBV28 | CASRLPNQPQHF
TRBV30 | CAWSAGGPGNEQFF
TRBV28 | CASSSGEQPQHF
TRBV5-1 | CASSLGALPDNEQFF
TRBV6-5 | CASRGGQGTYEQYF
TRBV5-6 | CASSFYASGGAYEQYF
TRBV27 | CASRREGMRNQPQHF
TRBV4-2 | CASSQDGQGDTEAFF
TRBV5-1 | CASSSDGVLVTEAFF
TRBV5-1 | CASSRGGGWTTEAFF
TRBV12-3/TRBV12-4 | CASSFQGNYGYTF
TRBV7-8 | CASSHTGPSGNTIYF
TRBV6-5 | CASSWDRGGEKLFF
TRBV2 | CASRPSRAGGNSPLHF
TRBV6-5 | CATRGQTHEAFF
TRBV19 | CASSIERNTEAFF
TRBV11-2 | CASSLQGRRGYTF
TRBV12-3/TRBV12-4 | CASRPPAGEGYTF
TRBV7-2 | CASSLVGGAYEKLFF
TRBV2 | CASRGGTYYGYTF
TRBV19 | CASSIGIAGGQETQYF
TRBV30 | CAWSPSWTSVSYEQYF
TRBV27 | CASSGATTNEKLFF
TRBV15 | CATSRARDRVYEQYF
TRBV5-4 | CASSLAGGQETQYF
TRBV6-2/TRBV6-3 | CASSSRQGAYEQYF
TRBV6-5 | CASSTTGNTEAFF
TRBV28 | CASTILMGTEAFF
TRBV6-5 | CASRPDRGGNQPQHF